The clone carrying this T cell receptor (beta chain) was seen a few times. Its specificity is not known. The sample carries other DNA sequences with the same CDR3. The sample originates from a study of T cell responses to AZD1222 COVID-19 vaccine. With V trimmed by 0 bases and J by 8 bases, 4 bases remained unmatched. The CDR3 sequence is 14 residues long. Per the germline V gene, CDR1 is KGHSH and CDR2 is LQKENI. Produced via immunoSEQ multiplex PCR; TCRdb's table is partial and in-frame only. The table lists about 150,000 clones, 86% of them singletons, with about 5.1% in the top ten. General study points: Nearly half of spike-specific TCRs reportedly target unmutated variant regions.

The sequenced sample was peripheral blood, obtained on day 0 of MenACWY control vaccination. This TCR came from an adult in good health. The chain has TRBV18 and TRBJ1-2; 9 nucleotides match TRBD1. CDR3 DNA sequence: TGTGCCAGCTCACCACCTAGGGACAGGGACGGCTACACCTTC. Translation: CASSPPRDRDGYTF.